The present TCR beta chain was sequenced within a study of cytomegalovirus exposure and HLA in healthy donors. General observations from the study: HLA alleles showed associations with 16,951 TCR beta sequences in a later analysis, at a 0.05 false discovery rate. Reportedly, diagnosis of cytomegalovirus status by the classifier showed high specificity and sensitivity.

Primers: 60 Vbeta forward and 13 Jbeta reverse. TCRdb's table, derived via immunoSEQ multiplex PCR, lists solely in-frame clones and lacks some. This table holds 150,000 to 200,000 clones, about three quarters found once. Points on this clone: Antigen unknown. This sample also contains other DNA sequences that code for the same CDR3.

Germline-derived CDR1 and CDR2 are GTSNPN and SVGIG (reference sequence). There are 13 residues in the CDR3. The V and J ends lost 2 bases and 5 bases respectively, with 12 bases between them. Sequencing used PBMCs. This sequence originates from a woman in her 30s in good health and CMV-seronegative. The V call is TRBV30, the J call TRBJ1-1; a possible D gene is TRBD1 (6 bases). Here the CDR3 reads CAWSPQGGTEAFF. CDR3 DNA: TGTGCCTGGAGTCCACAGGGTGGAACTGAAGCTTTCTTT. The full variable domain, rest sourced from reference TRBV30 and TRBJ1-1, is SQTIHQWPATLVQPVGSPLSLECTVEGTSNPNLYWYRQAAGRGLQLLFYSVGIGQISSEVPQNLSASRPQDRQFILSSKKLLLSDSGFYLCAWSPQGGTEAFFGQGTRLTVV.